This T cell receptor beta chain was identified during a study of cytomegalovirus exposure and HLA in healthy donors. PCR was performed using 60 Vbeta and 13 Jbeta primers. This table comes from immunoSEQ multiplex PCR, and its TCRdb copy is limited to in-frame clones, with some not included. The sample table includes fewer than 200,000 clones. This CDR3 is 14 amino acids long. The germline CDR1 and CDR2 sequences are SGHVS and FNYEAQ. With 5 bases clipped from V and 1 base from J, the junction kept 2 bases outside the gene matches. Overall study findings and caveats: The study put 150 to 200 TCR beta chains on its list as cytomegalovirus-associated.

Concerning this clone: Its cognate antigen is unknown.

V and J are TRBV7-6 and TRBJ1-1, with TRBD1 identical over 9 bases. The sequencing input was PBMCs. This clonotype was obtained from a man aged 30 to 45 in good health and CMV-seronegative. The CDR3 nucleotides read TGTGCCAGCAGCCCACAGGGGGCGAACACTGAAGCTTTCTTT. This sequence encodes CASSPQGANTEAFF.